This entry lists 18 T cell receptor beta chains sequenced from one sample in a study of EBV T-cell therapy then PD-1 blockade in nasopharyngeal carcinoma. Stated treatment: AdE1-LMPpoly-expanded autologous EBV-specific T-cell therapy followed by anti-PD-1 nivolumab. Which antigens these TCRs recognize remains unknown. TCRdb keeps only in-frame clones here, not all; method: immunoSEQ multiplex PCR. The table records roughly 19,000 clones, roughly 84% of them present only once. Sequenced material: CD8+ T cells from blood, taken at approximately day 30 from a patient whose treatment included autologous EBV-specific T cells and nivolumab. These receptor sequences come from a man aged 35-49 years with nasopharyngeal carcinoma.

The V and J genes are TRBV28 and TRBJ2-2; a weak D match, TRBD2 (7 bases). The CDR3 extends over 16 amino acids. Trimming took off 5 bases at V and 0 bases at J, with 13 bases between the two ends. Germline V CDR1 and CDR2: MDHEN, SYDVKM. CDR3 protein: CASSPTGRANTGELFF. For the CDR3, the DNA is TGTGCCAGCAGTCCTACAGGGAGGGCGAACACCGGGGAGCTGTTTTTT.

V gene TRBV5-8 combines with J gene TRBJ2-5, with no clear D. The V and J ends lost 0 bases and 2 bases respectively, with 8 bases between them. The CDR3 is 14 amino acids. The germline V gene has CDR1 SGHTS and CDR2 YDEGEE. The chain's CDR3 is CASSLGVRQETQYF. CDR3 nucleotides: TGTGCCAGCAGCTTGGGGGTCAGGCAAGAGACCCAGTACTTC.

V gene TRBV9 combines with J gene TRBJ1-6; the match to TRBD1 covers 9 bases. This CDR3 has 16 amino acids. Germline CDR1 is SGDLS and CDR2 is YYNGEE. The V segment lost 2 bases and the J segment 5 bases; nucleotides outside the gene matches: 5. This chain's CDR3 is CASSVARDRDNSPLHF. CDR3 in DNA: TGTGCCAGCAGCGTGGCCCGGGACAGGGATAATTCACCCCTCCACTTT.

The J gene is TRBJ1-1, the V gene TRBV4-3; D uncertain. V was pared by 2 bases and J by 8 bases, with 6 bases between. The CDR3 is made up of 11 amino acids. Per germline, CDR1 LGHNA and CDR2 YSLEER. CDR3 in DNA: TGCGCCAGCAGCCAACAGGTGGAAGCTTTCTTT. Translation gives CASSQQVEAFF.

This clone has only a few counts. The chain employs TRBV28 and TRBJ2-1; 7 nucleotides line up with TRBD1. This CDR3 region has 15 residues. Germline CDR1 MDHEN, CDR2 SYDVKM. V was pared by 3 bases and J by 6 bases, with 8 bases of the junction left unmatched. Written as DNA, the CDR3 is TGTGCCAGCAGTTTTGGACAGGCCGAAATCAATGAGCAGTTCTTC. This gives the protein CASSFGQAEINEQFF. Full variable domain (outside the CDR3, taken from reference TRBV28 and TRBJ2-1): DVKVTQSSRYLVKRTGEKVFLECVQDMDHENMFWYRQDPGLGLRLIYFSYDVKMKEKGDIPEGYSVSREKKERFSLILESASTNQTSMYLCASSFGQAEINEQFFGPGTRLTVL.

The chain carries TRBV12-3 or TRBV12-4 and TRBJ1-2; D ambiguous. CDR3 length equals 12 residues. Trimming removed 3 bases from V and 9 bases from J, with 11 bases in between. The CDR3 nucleotides are TGTGCCAGCAGTTTGGACGGGAGGCGCTACACCTTC. Its protein product is CASSLDGRRYTF.

There are a few counts of this clone. The chain's CDR3 is CASSQDHGGGVWNEQFF. CDR3 sequence (DNA): TGTGCCAGCAGCCAAGATCATGGCGGGGGGGTCTGGAATGAGCAGTTCTTC. The chain carries TRBV4-2 and TRBJ2-1; 9 nucleotides agree with TRBD2. Germline CDR1 and CDR2: LGHNA and YNFKEQ. The CDR3 is made up of 17 amino acids. With V trimmed by 0 bases and J by 7 bases, 10 bases remained unmatched.

This clone was observed once. V and J are TRBV2 and TRBJ2-3, with D hard to call. V was cut by 3 bases and J by 0 bases, with 13 bases left in between. The CDR3 spans 16 residues. The germline CDR1 and CDR2 sequences are SNHLY and FYNNEI. DNA for the CDR3: TGTGCCAGCAGTGATCGACTTCTACCTAGCACAGATACGCAGTATTTT. Protein: CASSDRLLPSTDTQYF.

Only a few counts were recorded for this clone. The rearrangement uses TRBV6-2 or TRBV6-3 and TRBJ1-1; a possible D gene is TRBD1 (5 bases). The CDR3 covers 13 residues. The V gene lost 2 bases and the J gene lost 7 bases, with 11 bases spanning the gap. Germline values: CDR1 MNHEY, CDR2 SVGEGT. The CDR3 is CASSYGGAVEAFF. The CDR3 DNA reads TGTGCCAGCAGTTACGGTGGGGCGGTTGAAGCTTTCTTT.

The genes are TRBV28 and TRBJ2-7, with no clear D. The germline CDR1 and CDR2 sequences are MDHEN and SYDVKM. This CDR3 is built from 14 residues. Trimming took off 6 bases at V and 3 bases at J, with 15 bases between the two ends. CDR3 bases: TGTGCCAGCAGGCCCCGTGCCCGTAACTACGAGCAGTACTTC. Translating gives CASRPRARNYEQYF. Drawing the rest from reference TRBV28 and TRBJ2-7, the complete variable domain is DVKVTQSSRYLVKRTGEKVFLECVQDMDHENMFWYRQDPGLGLRLIYFSYDVKMKEKGDIPEGYSVSREKKERFSLILESASTNQTSMYLCASRPRARNYEQYFGPGTRLTVT.

The chain couples TRBV9 to TRBJ1-2; no clear D gene. The V gene lost 0 bases and the J gene lost 4 bases, with 7 bases spanning the gap. CDR1 SGDLS and CDR2 YYNGEE come from the germline V gene. CDR3 length: 13 residues. CDR3 coding DNA: TGTGCCAGCAGCGTAGAGGACGGCTATGGCTACACCTTC. As protein: CASSVEDGYGYTF.

V gene TRBV3-1 (or the pseudogene TRBV3-2) combines with J gene TRBJ1-1; no clear D. The CDR3 loop spans 14 amino acids. Trimming pared 4 bases from V and 2 bases from J, leaving 11 bases between. CDR1 LGHDT and CDR2 YNNKEL come from the germline V gene (reference sequence). The CDR3 region is CASSRRWDNTEAFF. In DNA, the CDR3 is TGTGCCAGCAGCCGAAGGTGGGATAACACTGAAGCTTTCTTT.

The chain recombines TRBV5-6 with TRBJ2-7, with 11 bases matching TRBD1. CDR3 length: 15 residues. The germline V gene has CDR1 SGHDT and CDR2 YYEEEE. Trimming removed 4 bases from V and 7 bases from J; junction bases left unmatched: 10. CDR3 protein: CASSGIRTGGEEQYF. The CDR3 DNA follows: TGTGCCAGCAGCGGGATTCGGACAGGGGGCGAAGAGCAGTACTTC.

The J gene is TRBJ2-7, the V gene TRBV27; TRBD1 matches 8 bases. The CDR3 is 15 amino acids. Trimming at V came to 4 bases and at J to 4 bases, leaving 9 bases not matched to a gene. The germline gives CDR1 MNHEY, CDR2 SMNVEV (reference sequence). For the CDR3, the DNA is TGTGCCAGCAGTTCACAGGACAGGGTTAAGTACGAGCAGTACTTC. Its translation: CASSSQDRVKYEQYF.

CDR3 region: CSVRGISGANVLTF. CDR3 nucleotide sequence: TGCAGCGTTAGGGGGATCTCTGGGGCCAACGTCCTGACTTTC. J is TRBJ2-6 and V is TRBV29-1; TRBD1 is a possible D gene (6 bases). Germline values: CDR1 SQVTM, CDR2 ANQGSEA. Trimming pared 5 bases from V and 0 bases from J, leaving 8 bases between. The CDR3 sequence is 14 residues long.

The J gene is TRBJ2-3, the V gene TRBV9; 9 bases align to TRBD2. CDR1 is SGDLS, CDR2 YYNGEE, per germline. The CDR3 is made up of 18 amino acids. Trimming at V came to 4 bases and at J to 0 bases, leaving 12 bases not matched to a gene. This CDR3 reads CASSPRGLAGPSTDTQYF. CDR3 bases: TGTGCCAGCAGCCCCAGGGGACTAGCCGGCCCTAGCACAGATACGCAGTATTTT.

The V call is TRBV4-3, the J call TRBJ2-1; D is uncertain. This CDR3 comprises 15 residues. CDR1 LGHNA and CDR2 YSLEER come from the germline V gene. The V gene lost 0 bases and the J gene lost 4 bases, with 10 bases spanning the gap. CDR3 sequence reads: CASSQDLLGYNEQFF. CDR3 coding DNA: TGCGCCAGCAGCCAAGATCTTCTCGGGTACAATGAGCAGTTCTTC.

The V gene is TRBV7-6, the J gene TRBJ2-1; the D is unclear. CDR3 length: 13 residues. The V and J ends lost 5 bases and 8 bases respectively, with 13 bases between them. Germline V gives CDR1 SGHVS, CDR2 FNYEAQ. CDR3: CASSPDILYEQFF. CDR3 nucleotide sequence: TGTGCCAGCAGCCCGGATATATTGTATGAGCAGTTCTTC. Full variable domain (rest looked up from reference TRBV7-6 and TRBJ2-1): GAGVSQSPRYKVTKRGQDVALRCDPISGHVSLYWYRQALGQGPEFLTYFNYEAQQDKSGLPNDRFSAERPEGSISTLTIQRTEQRDSAMYRCASSPDILYEQFFGPGTRLTVL.